These T cell receptor beta chains were read from a single sample in a study of T-cell reconstitution after alpha-beta-depleted transplantation in children. TCRdb analysed the PCR reads with MiXCR anew, one entry per CDR3 protein. The table includes approximately 190,000 distinct CDR3 sequences, roughly 9.1% detected once. Material: PBMCs, mostly from graft donor cells, obtained 360 days after TCRalphabeta/CD19-depleted stem cell transplant. These receptor sequences come from a male patient between 2 and 15 years old who had a stem cell transplant for acute myeloid leukemia, so the T cells may come from the graft donor. Each CDR3 is given with its conserved first and last residue. Each record gives: D gene, J gene, V gene, clone size, CDR3 protein, CDR3 DNA. A D gene is named only where the DNA matches it firmly. Expanded clones are given a class, and other clones once, few, many or no size at all.

d_gene: TRBD1
j_gene: TRBJ2-7
v_gene: TRBV18
abundance: few
CDR3aa: CASSPQGAWEQYF
CDR3nt: TGTGCCAGCTCACCACAGGGGGCGTGGGAGCAGTACTTC

d_gene: TRBD2
j_gene: TRBJ2-1
v_gene: TRBV4-3
abundance: many
CDR3aa: CASSQDGLAGGVPNEQFF
CDR3nt: TGCGCCAGCAGCCAAGATGGCCTAGCGGGAGGGGTCCCCAATGAGCAGTTCTTC

d_gene: .
j_gene: TRBJ1-2
v_gene: TRBV6-5
abundance: few
CDR3aa: CASSYPRTLNYGYTF
CDR3nt: TGTGCCAGCAGTTACCCACGGACACTAAACTATGGCTACACCTTC

d_gene: .
j_gene: TRBJ2-1
v_gene: TRBV20-1
abundance: few
CDR3aa: CSAGTQNNEQFF
CDR3nt: TGCAGTGCTGGGACCCAAAACAATGAGCAGTTCTTC

d_gene: TRBD2
j_gene: TRBJ2-1
v_gene: TRBV12-3/TRBV12-4
abundance: .
CDR3aa: CAFSSVGGLAGGPYNEQFF
CDR3nt: TGTGCCTTCAGTTCCGTCGGGGGACTAGCGGGGGGGCCTTACAATGAGCAGTTCTTC

d_gene: .
j_gene: TRBJ1-5
v_gene: TRBV10-3
abundance: .
CDR3aa: CAISVGGLYQPQHF
CDR3nt: TGTGCCATCAGTGTTGGGGGCCTATACCAGCCCCAGCATTTT

d_gene: .
j_gene: TRBJ2-5
v_gene: TRBV18
abundance: few
CDR3aa: CASLGRDIVQETQYF
CDR3nt: TGTGCCAGCCTCGGCCGGGACATTGTCCAAGAGACCCAGTACTTC

d_gene: .
j_gene: TRBJ2-1
v_gene: TRBV7-3
abundance: many
CDR3aa: CASSLLGSNEQFF
CDR3nt: TGTGCCAGCAGCTTATTAGGGAGTAATGAGCAGTTCTTC

d_gene: .
j_gene: TRBJ1-6
v_gene: TRBV11-2
abundance: few
CDR3aa: CASSLEGSLSPLHF
CDR3nt: TGTGCCAGCAGCTTAGAGGGCAGTTTGTCACCCCTCCACTTT

d_gene: .
j_gene: TRBJ1-5
v_gene: TRBV4-1
abundance: few
CDR3aa: CASSQVQVNQPQHF
CDR3nt: TGCGCCAGCAGCCAAGTACAGGTCAATCAGCCCCAGCATTTT

d_gene: .
j_gene: TRBJ2-3
v_gene: TRBV12-5
abundance: many
CDR3aa: CASGLVGQLSTDTQYF
CDR3nt: TGTGCTAGTGGTTTGGTAGGCCAGCTTAGCACAGATACGCAGTATTTT

d_gene: TRBD2
j_gene: TRBJ2-5
v_gene: TRBV12-3/TRBV12-4
abundance: .
CDR3aa: CASSPFFWRGRETQYF
CDR3nt: TGTGCCAGCAGTCCCTTCTTCTGGCGGGGGAGGGAGACCCAGTACTTC

d_gene: .
j_gene: TRBJ1-4
v_gene: TRBV24-1
abundance: many
CDR3aa: CATKGFPDFATNEKLFF
CDR3nt: TGTGCCACCAAGGGCTTTCCCGACTTTGCAACTAATGAAAAACTGTTTTTT

d_gene: .
j_gene: TRBJ2-3
v_gene: TRBV10-3
abundance: many
CDR3aa: CAISPGSDTQYF
CDR3nt: TGTGCCATCAGTCCAGGGTCAGATACGCAGTATTTT

d_gene: .
j_gene: TRBJ1-2
v_gene: TRBV6-1
abundance: .
CDR3aa: CASSEGTYGYTF
CDR3nt: TGTGCCAGCAGTGAGGGGACATATGGCTACACCTTC

d_gene: .
j_gene: TRBJ1-1
v_gene: TRBV4-3
abundance: many
CDR3aa: CASSQDLFTSNTEAFF
CDR3nt: TGCGCCAGCAGCCAAGATTTATTTACGAGTAACACTGAAGCTTTCTTT

d_gene: .
j_gene: TRBJ1-1
v_gene: TRBV10-3
abundance: many
CDR3aa: CAISESGVGAFF
CDR3nt: TGTGCCATCAGTGAGTCTGGGGTTGGAGCTTTCTTT

d_gene: .
j_gene: TRBJ2-5
v_gene: TRBV20-1
abundance: .
CDR3aa: CSARIGGPKETQYF
CDR3nt: TGCAGTGCTAGGATCGGGGGGCCGAAAGAGACCCAGTACTTC